These 20 T cell receptor beta chains came from one sample sequenced in a study of cytotoxic CD8 clonotypes in ibrutinib-treated CLL. Sequenced by immunoSEQ multiplex PCR; TCRdb stores in-frame clones only, minus some. The sample lists about 160,000 clones, 88% occurring once. The sample was PBMCs, taken at disease progression, from a patient treated with ibrutinib. These receptors all stem from a human donor with chronic lymphocytic leukemia.

This clone has only a few counts. V and J are TRBV19 and TRBJ2-3, with a tentative D call TRBD1 (7 bases). Germline-derived CDR1 and CDR2 are LNHDA and SQIVND (reference sequence). V was pared by 5 bases and J by 5 bases, with 11 bases between. This CDR3 region has 13 residues. The CDR3 sequence: CASSLQGGDTQYF. DNA for the CDR3: TGTGCCAGTAGTTTGCAGGGGGGAGATACGCAGTATTTT.

The chain employs TRBV7-9 and TRBJ2-1; no reliable D call. This CDR3 spans 15 amino acids. V lost 5 bases and J lost 4, with 15 bases in between. Germline values: CDR1 SEHNR, CDR2 FQNEAQ (reference sequence). For the CDR3, the DNA is TGTGCCAGCAGCCGAAACATGGCCCCTTACAATGAGCAGTTCTTC. Protein sequence: CASSRNMAPYNEQFF.

The chain has TRBV2 and TRBJ2-5; 12 nucleotides agree with TRBD2. The trim removed 4 bases at V and 3 bases at J, leaving 21 bases unmatched. Germline-derived CDR1 and CDR2 are SNHLY and FYNNEI. CDR3 length: 21 amino acids. The CDR3 DNA reads as TGTGCCAGCAGTGGGTCTCAGAGAGCTAGCGGGAGGGTTTCTAGGGAAGAGACCCAGTACTTC. It translates to CASSGSQRASGRVSREETQYF.

The CDR3 DNA reads as TGCGCCAGCACCCCCCGGGGACAGGGATACAATGAGCAGTTCTTC. It yields the protein CASTPRGQGYNEQFF. The chain is built from TRBV5-1 and TRBJ2-1; 9 bases map to TRBD1. The CDR3 length is 15 residues. Germline-derived CDR1 and CDR2 are SGHRS and YFSETQ. Trimming at V came to 6 bases and at J to 4 bases, leaving 8 bases not matched to a gene.

This clone has just one count. The chain is built from TRBV10-3 and TRBJ2-7; D might be TRBD2 (6 bases). V lost 2 bases and J lost 5, with 13 bases in between. The germline gives CDR1 ENHRY, CDR2 SYGVKD. The CDR3 loop spans 14 amino acids. The CDR3 DNA reads TGTGCCATCAGTGAGAGTTCAGGGAGGCACGAGCAGTACTTC. It specifies CAISESSGRHEQYF.

V gene TRBV12-5 combines with J gene TRBJ2-7; TRBD1 agrees at 12 bases. This CDR3 is 16 amino acids long. Germline lookup yields CDR1 LGHNT and CDR2 FRNRAP. V was pared by 5 bases and J by 2 bases, with 7 bases of the junction left unmatched. CDR3 DNA sequence: TGTGCTAGTGGTAACCGGGACAGGGGGCCCGCCTACGAGCAGTACTTC. Translation: CASGNRDRGPAYEQYF.

V usage is TRBV7-2 and J usage is TRBJ2-3, with D perhaps TRBD2 (5 bases). Germline values: CDR1 SGHTA, CDR2 FQGNSA. The V end was cut by 0 bases, the J end by 5 bases, with 6 bases between. The CDR3 runs to 13 residues. The CDR3 nucleotides are TGTGCCAGCAGCTTAGCGGCGGGAGATACGCAGTATTTT. Translation gives CASSLAAGDTQYF.

V gene TRBV4-1 combines with J gene TRBJ2-1, with 10 nucleotides matching TRBD2. Germline V gene data show CDR1 as MGHRA and CDR2 as YSYEKL. After removal of 3 bases from V and 7 bases from J, the junction contained 15 bases not matched to a gene. This CDR3 is 18 amino acids long. CDR3 sequence: CASSHKNNTSGIGNEQFF. The DNA of the CDR3 is TGCGCCAGCAGCCACAAGAATAATACTAGCGGGATAGGGAATGAGCAGTTCTTC.

The chain links TRBV7-8 to TRBJ2-3, with no clear D. Germline loops: CDR1 SGHVS, CDR2 FQNEAQ. The CDR3 spans 12 residues. Trimming cost V 5 bases and J 6 bases, with 9 bases left between them. CDR3 in amino acids: CASSPRDDTQYF. The DNA of the CDR3 is TGTGCCAGCAGCCCCCGCGACGATACGCAGTATTTT.

This sequence joins TRBV2 and TRBJ2-4; D is undetermined. Germline assignment: CDR1 SNHLY and CDR2 FYNNEI. Trimming took off 4 bases at V and 0 bases at J, with 13 bases between the two ends. The CDR3 spans 16 residues. The CDR3 loop reads CASSADSRLAKNIQYF. The CDR3 bases are TGTGCCAGCAGTGCCGACTCGAGACTAGCCAAAAACATTCAGTACTTC.

V and J are TRBV10-2 and TRBJ2-1; TRBD2 is a possible D gene (5 bases). This CDR3 contains 13 residues. Germline CDR1 and CDR2: WSHSY and SAAADI. With 9 bases removed from V and 8 bases from J, the gap between germline ends came to 17 bases. DNA of the CDR3: TGCGCCAGTGCGGTGTTGGAGGTGTATGAGCAGTTCTTC. It encodes CASAVLEVYEQFF.

This clone has a single count. The chain links TRBV30 to TRBJ2-5; 7 nucleotides align to TRBD2. With V trimmed by 2 bases and J by 6 bases, 9 bases remained unmatched. The CDR3 is made up of 14 amino acids. Germline CDR1 is GTSNPN and CDR2 is SVGIG (reference sequence). The DNA for the CDR3 is TGTGCCTGGAGTAAATCCCGGGGGGTAAAGACCCAGTACTTC. This gives the protein CAWSKSRGVKTQYF.

The chain joins TRBV5-1 to TRBJ1-2; the D is unclear. V lost 4 bases and J 0 bases, leaving 10 bases between the germline ends. This CDR3 comprises 14 residues. The germline CDR1 and CDR2 sequences are SGHRS and YFSETQ. CDR3 sequence: CASSPSGPNYGYTF. For the CDR3, the DNA is TGCGCCAGCAGCCCCTCGGGTCCTAACTATGGCTACACCTTC.

The chain combines TRBV9 with TRBJ1-4, with a possible D match to TRBD1 (5 bases). Germline-derived CDR1 and CDR2 are SGDLS and YYNGEE. V lost 3 bases to trimming and J lost 3 bases, with 15 bases between them. The CDR3 is made up of 16 amino acids. The CDR3 nucleotides read TGTGCCAGCAGCGAAGAAGTGGGGCTGGCTAATGAAAAACTGTTTTTT. This gives the protein CASSEEVGLANEKLFF.

The V gene is TRBV7-6, the J gene TRBJ2-1; 14 bases match TRBD2. CDR3 length equals 20 residues. J gave up 6 bases and V 4 bases, and 17 bases lay outside the gene matches. Germline CDR1 is SGHVS and CDR2 is FNYEAQ. Written as DNA, the CDR3 is TGTGCCAGCAGCTCCTTATATACCGGGACTAGCGGGAGAAGTGGCAATGAGCAGTTCTTC. Translated, it gives CASSSLYTGTSGRSGNEQFF.

The chain employs TRBV7-2 and TRBJ1-1; D is uncertain. This CDR3 has 14 residues. Trimming pared 5 bases from V and 0 bases from J, leaving 10 bases between. Looked up from germline, CDR1 is SGHTA and CDR2 is FQGNSA. The CDR3 is CASSPPRVNTEAFF. The CDR3 DNA sequence: TGTGCCAGCAGCCCCCCCCGGGTGAACACTGAAGCTTTCTTT.

The V and J genes are TRBV10-1 and TRBJ2-1, with D unresolved. The CDR3 spans 10 residues. Per the germline V gene, CDR1 is WNHNN and CDR2 is SYGVQD (reference sequence). V was shortened by 5 bases and J by 15 bases, with 11 bases between the two germline ends. In DNA form, the CDR3 reads TGCGCCAGCAGTCATCTAGGATCGTTCTTC. This sequence encodes CASSHLGSFF.

The V and J genes are TRBV6-6 and TRBJ1-1; D is possibly TRBD1 (5 bases). This CDR3 region has 13 residues. CDR1 and CDR2 from the germline V gene are MNHNY and SVGAGI (reference sequence). Deletions cut 2 bases from V and 3 bases from J, with 7 bases between. The CDR3 bases are TGTGCCAGCAGTTACAGGGGTGACACTGAAGCTTTCTTT. As protein: CASSYRGDTEAFF.

The CDR3: CASSPRPGQGFNEQFF. CDR3 nucleotide sequence: TGTGCCAGCAGCCCCAGGCCGGGACAGGGTTTCAATGAGCAGTTCTTC. J is TRBJ2-1 and V is TRBV11-3; 9 bases are shared with TRBD1. In germline, CDR1 is SGHNT, CDR2 YENEEA. The CDR3 is 16 residues long. V was clipped by 5 bases and J by 6 bases; unmatched bases: 11.

The V call is TRBV7-2, the J call TRBJ1-2, with D tentatively TRBD1 (5 bases). The CDR3 spans 15 residues. Between the trimmed V and J ends, which lost 3 bases and 6 bases, there was a span of 17 bases. CDR1 is SGHTA and CDR2 is FQGNSA in the germline V gene. The CDR3 DNA sequence: TGTGCCAGCAGCTTTCGGGTTGGGCAGGGAAATGGCTACACCTTC. Amino acids: CASSFRVGQGNGYTF.